Detailed here is one TCR beta chain. The antigen is undetermined. Trimming shortened V by 0 bases and J by 1 base, and 18 bases separated the two germline ends. Germline V gene data show CDR1 as LGHNA and CDR2 as YSLEER. The CDR3 sequence is 18 residues long. The record originates from a study of T cells after yellow fever vaccination. Study-level points and caveats: Once the booster was given, most primary-vaccination clones reappeared, at just under 98% for CD4 and over 75% for CD8. Highly abundant clonotypes carried over from the bulk population could end up in FACS-sorted repertoires as contaminants.

TCRdb reprocessed the 5' RACE reads with MiXCR, giving one entry per CDR3 protein. The repertoire consists of over 70,000 distinct CDR3 sequences, with around 7.3% occurring once and the leading ten covering 41%. V gene TRBV4-3 combines with J gene TRBJ2-5; a weak D match, TRBD2 (6 bases). The sequencing here drew on CD8+ T cells sorted from PBMCs, taken on the day of the yellow fever booster vaccination. The sequence was obtained from a young man who received the YFV17D yellow fever vaccine. CDR3: CASSQDSQLAVLQETQYF. The CDR3 nucleotides read TGCGCCAGCAGCCAAGATTCGCAGTTAGCGGTCCTCCAAGAGACCCAGTACTTC.